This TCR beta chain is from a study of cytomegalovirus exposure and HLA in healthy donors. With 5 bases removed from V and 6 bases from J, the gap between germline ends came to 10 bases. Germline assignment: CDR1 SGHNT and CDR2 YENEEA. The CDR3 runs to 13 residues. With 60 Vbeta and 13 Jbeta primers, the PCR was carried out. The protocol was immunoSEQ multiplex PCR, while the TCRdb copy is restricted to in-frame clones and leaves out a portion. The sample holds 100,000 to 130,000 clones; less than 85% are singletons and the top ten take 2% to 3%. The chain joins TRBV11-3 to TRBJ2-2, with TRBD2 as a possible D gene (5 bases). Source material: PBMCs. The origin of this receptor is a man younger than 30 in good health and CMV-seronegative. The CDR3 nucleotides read TGTGCCAGCAGCAGGGAGAGCCCCGGGGAGCTGTTTTTT. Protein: CASSRESPGELFF.